These 28 T cell receptor beta chains were sequenced from one sample in a study of vaccination and CD4 T cells after COVID-19 (dated by TCRdb to about 2022). These receptors have no identified antigens. Libraries came from PCR. The sequencer listed for this sample is Illumina iSeq 100. TCR sequencing of DNA from cultured CD4+ T cells used the Oncomine TCR Beta short-read assay at the Johns Hopkins FTIC core. TCRdb cleaned the public reads at Q25 with fastp, built clones with MiXCR and kept in-frame beta chains. One record per CDR3 amino acid sequence lists the most common genes and DNA. Within this sample are 7,000 or so distinct CDR3 sequences, with approximately 38% of them counted one time only. The ten largest clones capture 15% to 20% of the sample. The sample's treatment or condition label is to be understood as: roughly 11-day PBMC culture with coronavirus spike peptide pools or control peptides (ViraFEST assay). CD4+ T cells from unexposed donors were collected before the COVID-19 pandemic (2011-2018).

Sequencing used CD4+ T cells from blood, cultured in vitro. The source is a human donor in good health.

The V gene is TRBV11-2, the J gene TRBJ1-1; perhaps TRBD1 as D (6 bases). The CDR3 is made up of 15 amino acids. The V end lost 4 bases, the J end lost 11 bases, and 23 bases lay between the germline ends. Germline V lookup: CDR1 SGHAT, CDR2 FQNNGV. The CDR3 nucleotides read TGTGCCAGCAGCTCCACCCGGGGGGGACACAGGAACGCTTTCTTT. Translation: CASSSTRGGHRNAFF.

In its sample, this clonotype was seen a few times. The chain couples TRBV19 to TRBJ1-5; D ambiguous. The germline V and J ends were trimmed by 0 bases and 6 bases, with 9 bases remaining between them. CDR1 is LNHDA, CDR2 SQIVND, per germline (reference sequence). The CDR3 has 14 amino acids. CDR3 bases: TGTGCCAGTAGTATAGACGGGATCGGTCAGCCCCAGCATTTT. Amino acid sequence: CASSIDGIGQPQHF. The whole variable domain, remainder taken from reference TRBV19 and TRBJ1-5, is DGGITQSPKYLFRKEGQNVTLSCEQNLNHDAMYWYRQDPGQGLRLIYYSQIVNDFQKGDIAEGYSVSREKKESFPLTVTSAQKNPTAFYLCASSIDGIGQPQHFGDGTRLSIL.

This chain uses TRBV2 with TRBJ2-3; D is unresolved. Germline CDR1 is SNHLY and CDR2 is FYNNEI. The CDR3 totals 14 residues. The ends were cut back, 2 bases at V and 3 bases at J, with 9 bases in the middle. CDR3: CASSESPVTDTQYF. The CDR3, as DNA: TGTGCCAGCAGTGAAAGTCCCGTAACAGATACGCAGTATTTT.

This clonotype was detected a few times. The chain employs TRBV6-1 and TRBJ1-1, with D unresolved. Germline loops: CDR1 MNHNS, CDR2 SASEGT. The CDR3 covers 16 residues. Trimming cost V 6 bases and J 0 bases, with 17 bases left between them. The CDR3 here is CASSYSARTVNTEAFF. DNA for the CDR3: TGTGCCAGCAGCTATTCAGCCCGGACGGTGAACACTGAAGCTTTCTTT.

This clonotype was detected a few times. The V gene is TRBV7-2, the J gene TRBJ2-3, with D hard to call. The V gene lost 2 bases and the J gene lost 5 bases, with 5 bases spanning the gap. The V gene's germline CDR1 is SGHTA and CDR2 FQGNSA. This CDR3 contains 12 residues. The CDR3 sequence: CASSLTQDTQYF. CDR3 nucleotides: TGTGCCAGCAGCTTAACACAAGATACGCAGTATTTT.

The chain employs TRBV11-2 and TRBJ2-1; TRBD2 matches 15 bases. Germline-derived CDR1 and CDR2 are SGHAT and FQNNGV. The CDR3 has 18 amino acids. J lost 3 bases, V lost 2 bases, and 5 bases had no gene match. This CDR3 is CASSLRGTSGGNYNEQFF. CDR3 in DNA: TGTGCCAGCAGCTTAAGAGGGACTAGCGGGGGGAACTACAATGAGCAGTTCTTC.

The chain employs TRBV6-4 and TRBJ1-1, with D maybe TRBD1 (5 bases). The germline V gene has CDR1 MRHNA and CDR2 SNTAGT. The CDR3 has 14 amino acids. V lost 2 bases to trimming and J lost 4 bases, with 11 bases between them. Here the CDR3 DNA reads TGTGCCAGCAGTGACCGGGGGATGGGCACTGAAGCTTTCTTT. It encodes CASSDRGMGTEAFF.

This clonotype was picked up a small number of times. This sequence joins TRBV10-2 and TRBJ2-7; D not certain. The CDR3 is 13 amino acids. Germline V gives CDR1 WSHSY, CDR2 SAAADI. The V and J ends lost 8 bases and 3 bases respectively, with 14 bases between them. Written as DNA, the CDR3 is TGCGCCAGCTGTTCGCAGGTGGGCTACGAGCAGTACTTC. Translation gives CASCSQVGYEQYF.

This rearrangement joins TRBV27 to TRBJ1-1; D not resolved. The ends were cut back, 3 bases at V and 1 base at J, with 9 bases in the middle. The CDR3 loop spans 14 amino acids. From germline, CDR1 is MNHEY and CDR2 SMNVEV (reference sequence). The CDR3 region has the DNA TGTGCCAGCAGTTTGTGGCACCCGAACACTGAAGCTTTCTTT. It specifies CASSLWHPNTEAFF.

CDR3 protein: CASSLELVGSYNEQFF. The CDR3 DNA reads as TGTGCCAGCAGCTTAGAGTTGGTGGGTTCCTACAATGAGCAGTTCTTC. The rearrangement uses TRBV7-9 and TRBJ2-1; D not certain. V lost 1 base and J 1 base, leaving 11 bases between the germline ends. The CDR3 sequence is 16 residues long. Per germline, CDR1 SEHNR and CDR2 FQNEAQ (reference sequence).

This clonotype was recorded only once. The V gene is TRBV19, the J gene TRBJ2-5; D is possibly TRBD1 (6 bases). V lost 8 bases, J lost 3 bases, and 10 bases lay in between. Germline loops: CDR1 LNHDA, CDR2 SQIVND (reference sequence). The CDR3 covers 12 residues. The CDR3 DNA is TGTGCCAGTGGCGCAGGGGAAGAGACCCAGTACTTC. Translated: CASGAGEETQYF.

The genes are TRBV25-1 and TRBJ2-5; the D is unclear. The CDR3 loop spans 13 amino acids. Germline CDR1 is MGHDK and CDR2 is SYGVNS. The V and J ends lost 0 bases and 3 bases respectively, with 5 bases between them. CDR3: CASSEYGKETQYF. In DNA, the CDR3 is TGTGCCAGCAGTGAATACGGAAAAGAGACCCAGTACTTC. The full variable domain, its missing parts supplied by reference TRBV25-1 and TRBJ2-5, is EADIYQTPRYLVIGTGKKITLECSQTMGHDKMYWYQQDPGMELHLIHYSYGVNSTEKGDLSSESTVSRIRTEHFPLTLESARPSHTSQYLCASSEYGKETQYFGPGTRLLVL.

This sequence joins TRBV6-1 and TRBJ2-5; 8 positions agree with TRBD1. From germline, CDR1 is MNHNS and CDR2 SASEGT. The CDR3 is 15 amino acids. The ends lost 5 bases at V and 2 bases at J; junction bases unmatched: 7. The CDR3 loop is CASSRYGTGQETQYF. Here the CDR3 DNA reads TGTGCCAGCAGTCGATACGGGACAGGACAAGAGACCCAGTACTTC.

The chain links TRBV20-1 to TRBJ1-1, with D hard to call. The length of the CDR3 is 14 residues. CDR1 and CDR2 (germline): DFQATT, SNEGSKA (reference sequence). Trimming took 6 bases from V and 1 from J, leaving 15 bases between them. The CDR3 sequence is CSANPIDKNTEAFF. In DNA, the CDR3 is TGCAGTGCCAACCCCATCGACAAGAACACTGAAGCTTTCTTT.

In this sample, this clonotype turned up a few times. The V and J genes are TRBV19 and TRBJ2-5; D may be TRBD2 (5 bases). The CDR3 has 13 residues. The germline V gene encodes CDR1 LNHDA and CDR2 SQIVND (reference sequence). V shed 5 bases and J shed 2 bases, with 9 bases lying between them. The DNA of the CDR3 is TGTGCCAGTAGTTTCGGGGTTCAAGAGACCCAGTACTTC. Translation: CASSFGVQETQYF.

This clonotype was found once. The rearrangement joins TRBV30 to TRBJ1-5; D gene ambiguous. The CDR3 totals 12 residues. V lost 0 bases to trimming and J lost 5 bases, with 5 bases between them. CDR1 GTSNPN and CDR2 SVGIG come from the germline V gene (reference sequence). The CDR3 here is CAWSVEDQPQHF. CDR3 nucleotides: TGTGCCTGGAGTGTAGAAGATCAGCCCCAGCATTTT.

The table lists this clonotype with a few counts. The CDR3, as DNA: TGTGCCATCAGTGAGGGGGGGGCTATGGGTCAGCCCCAGCATTTT. Encoded protein: CAISEGGAMGQPQHF. The chain links TRBV10-3 to TRBJ1-5, with D tentatively TRBD1 (6 bases). This CDR3 comprises 15 residues. Germline V gene data show CDR1 as ENHRY and CDR2 as SYGVKD. Trimming stripped 2 bases from V and 6 bases from J, with 14 bases between.

The CDR3 loop reads CASSAPGGRGTEAFF. The CDR3 coding sequence is TGTGCCAGCAGCGCCCCAGGGGGTCGTGGCACTGAAGCTTTCTTT. The chain uses TRBV5-4 and TRBJ1-1; 7 positions match TRBD1. Germline V CDR1 and CDR2: SGHNT, YYREEE (reference sequence). With 4 bases clipped from V and 4 bases from J, the junction kept 10 bases outside the gene matches. The CDR3 sequence is 15 residues long.

The rearrangement uses TRBV21-1 and TRBJ2-5; TRBD1 was called by the table and not checked on the DNA. TRBV21-1 is marked as a pseudogene. CDR3 size: 16 residues. CDR3 coding DNA: TGTGCCAGCAGCAACCCAATGGACCAGGCCGGGGAGACCCAGTACTTC. It encodes CASSNPMDQAGETQYF.

The V call is TRBV19, the J call TRBJ2-7, with D perhaps matching TRBD2 (5 bases). The CDR3 has 16 residues. Trimming left V 3 bases short and J 0 bases short, with 15 bases between. The germline V gene encodes CDR1 LNHDA and CDR2 SQIVND (reference sequence). The CDR3 DNA sequence: TGTGCCAGTAGTATTCAGGCGAGGGCGGACTCCTACGAGCAGTACTTC. Translating gives CASSIQARADSYEQYF.

The chain recombines TRBV2 with TRBJ1-5, with D uncertain. Per germline, CDR1 SNHLY and CDR2 FYNNEI. This CDR3 is built from 14 residues. V lost 5 bases and J lost 0, with 8 bases in between. The CDR3 DNA follows: TGTGCCAGCAGTTTGGCAACTAGCAATCAGCCCCAGCATTTT. It specifies CASSLATSNQPQHF.

This clonotype came up a few times. The rearrangement joins TRBV6-5 to TRBJ1-6; a possible D gene is TRBD1 (5 bases). The V gene's germline CDR1 is MNHEY and CDR2 SVGAGI. There are 16 residues in the CDR3. Trimming shortened V by 0 bases and J by 3 bases, and 9 bases separated the two germline ends. In DNA form, the CDR3 reads TGTGCCAGCAGTTACTCTGGGGGGGGCTATAATTCACCCCTCCACTTT. Protein: CASSYSGGGYNSPLHF.

V and J are TRBV7-9 and TRBJ1-3; D is undetermined. The CDR3 is 16 amino acids. Trimming pared 5 bases from V and 0 bases from J, leaving 14 bases between. Per the germline V gene, CDR1 is SEHNR and CDR2 is FQNEAQ (reference sequence). Here the CDR3 reads CASSLNAWGSGNTIYF. CDR3 nucleotide sequence: TGTGCCAGCAGCCTGAATGCCTGGGGCTCTGGAAACACCATATATTTT.

The V gene is TRBV5-1, the J gene TRBJ1-6; D ambiguous. Germline CDR1 is SGHRS and CDR2 is YFSETQ. The V gene lost 4 bases and the J gene lost 9 bases, with 11 bases spanning the gap. The CDR3 totals 13 residues. CDR3 region: CASSVEDRSPLHF. CDR3 in DNA: TGCGCCAGCAGCGTAGAAGATCGTTCACCCCTCCACTTT.

The chain joins TRBV14 to TRBJ2-3; D is unclear. Germline CDR1 is SGHDN and CDR2 is FVKESK. The V end lost 3 bases, the J end lost 8 bases, and 18 bases lay between the germline ends. The CDR3 runs 15 residues. The CDR3 sequence: CASSHPWARPATQYF. The CDR3, as DNA: TGTGCCAGCAGCCATCCGTGGGCCCGCCCGGCTACGCAGTATTTT.

With respect to this clonotype: The junction and the germline gene differ at one end; a read error may be behind it. The V and J genes are TRBV29-1 and TRBJ2-2; weak D call: TRBD2 (6 bases). The CDR3 loop spans 16 amino acids. Germline-derived CDR1 and CDR2 are SQVTM and ANQGSEA. CDR3 sequence reads: CSAEGSRRGNTGELFF. The CDR3, as DNA: TGCAGCGCTGAAGGATCGCGGAGGGGCAACACCGGGGAGCTGTTTTTT.

This clonotype was detected only a few times. The V gene is TRBV2, the J gene TRBJ2-2; D might be TRBD2 (5 bases). This CDR3 region has 14 residues. The V gene lost 7 bases and the J gene lost 0 bases, with 9 bases spanning the gap. Germline V CDR1 and CDR2: SNHLY, FYNNEI. The CDR3 DNA follows: TGTGCCAGCATGGCGGGCGCGAACACCGGGGAGCTGTTTTTT. It specifies CASMAGANTGELFF. The full variable domain, completed using reference TRBV2 and TRBJ2-2, is EPEVTQTPSHQVTQMGQEVILRCVPISNHLYFYWYRQILGQKVEFLVSFYNNEISEKSEIFDDQFSVERPDGSNFTLKIRSTKLEDSAMYFCASMAGANTGELFFGEGSRLTVL.

This clonotype was counted only a few times. Here the CDR3 reads CASSTSPRGTRYYGYTF. Here the CDR3 DNA reads TGTGCCAGTAGTACTAGCCCGCGAGGGACCCGATACTATGGCTACACCTTC. This chain connects TRBV19 to TRBJ1-2, with D possibly matching TRBD1 (5 bases). V was pared by 4 bases and J by 3 bases, with 21 bases between. The CDR3 is 17 residues long. The V gene's germline CDR1 is LNHDA and CDR2 SQIVND (reference sequence).